This TCR beta chain was captured by sequencing in a study of blood T cell repertoires in COVID-19. The data were produced by immunoSEQ multiplex PCR, yet TCRdb's version contains in-frame clones alone and is incomplete. Among fewer than 90,000 clones, around 90% were seen once, and the ten largest hold under 2%. With V trimmed by 3 bases and J by 3 bases, 2 bases remained unmatched. CDR1 and CDR2 from the germline V gene are ENHRY and SYGVKD. The CDR3 covers 14 residues. V usage is TRBV10-3 and J usage is TRBJ2-1; 7 nucleotides agree with TRBD2. The sequence was collected from an elderly woman with active or convalescent COVID-19. The material sequenced was peripheral blood. Here the CDR3 reads CAISDTGGYNEQFF. The CDR3 coding sequence is TGTGCCATCAGTGACACGGGGGGCTACAATGAGCAGTTCTTC.